This passage covers 25 T cell receptor beta chains from one sample sequenced in a study of neurological immune-mediated disorders. MiXCR, applied by TCRdb to the 5' RACE reads, yields one record per CDR3 protein. This repertoire shows roughly 70,000 distinct CDR3 sequences, about 4% found once; its top ten account for 1% to 1.5%. Sequencing input: PBMCs. All receptors come from a man aged 30-40 years with multiple sclerosis.

This clonotype was found many times. The V call is TRBV6-2 or TRBV6-3, the J call TRBJ2-5; 11 positions match TRBD1. Per the germline V gene, CDR1 is MNHEY and CDR2 is SVGEGT. This CDR3 region has 15 residues. Trimming took 1 base from V and 5 from J; bases not matched to a gene: 3. The CDR3 DNA reads TGTGCCAGCAGTTACTTCCGGGACAGGGGGGAGACCCAGTACTTC. It is translated as CASSYFRDRGETQYF.

The V call is TRBV6-6, the J call TRBJ2-5; no reliable D call. CDR1 is MNHNY, CDR2 SVGAGI, per germline (reference sequence). V was shortened by 0 bases and J by 4 bases, with 9 bases between the two germline ends. CDR3 length: 14 amino acids. Here the CDR3 reads CASSYSTKGETQYF. The DNA for the CDR3 is TGTGCCAGCAGTTACTCGACAAAGGGAGAGACCCAGTACTTC.

This clonotype has ten or more counts. The V gene is TRBV27, the J gene TRBJ2-7; the match to TRBD2 covers 16 bases. Germline CDR1 MNHEY, CDR2 SMNVEV (reference sequence). After removal of 5 bases from V and 1 base from J, the junction contained 11 bases not matched to a gene. The CDR3 sequence is 19 residues long. CDR3 region: CASSAPGTSGGAGSYEQYF. CDR3 DNA: TGTGCCAGCAGTGCCCCCGGGACTAGCGGGGGGGCTGGTTCCTACGAGCAGTACTTC.

This clonotype occurred many times. This rearrangement joins TRBV18 to TRBJ1-3, with unresolved D. V lost 0 bases, J lost 4 bases, and 19 bases lay in between. The germline CDR1 and CDR2 sequences are KGHSH and LQKENI. The CDR3 contains 18 residues. The CDR3 DNA follows: TGTGCCAGCTCACCACCGAACTCTAAAGGAGGGAGAGGAAACACCATATATTTT. Protein product: CASSPPNSKGGRGNTIYF.

This clonotype was seen ten or more times. V gene TRBV11-2 combines with J gene TRBJ2-7; 10 bases agree with TRBD1. CDR1 and CDR2 from the germline V gene are SGHAT and FQNNGV. The CDR3 has 19 residues. V lost 0 bases, J lost 0 bases, and 11 bases stayed unmatched. The CDR3 nucleotides read TGTGCCAGCAGCTTAGACCTACAAAGGACAGGGGGATTCTCCTACGAGCAGTACTTC. Translation gives CASSLDLQRTGGFSYEQYF.

This clonotype was observed at least ten times. The V and J genes are TRBV5-1 and TRBJ1-5, with a weak D call TRBD1 (5 bases). Trimming removed 4 bases from V and 5 bases from J, with 16 bases in between. The length of the CDR3 is 15 residues. The germline CDR1 and CDR2 sequences are SGHRS and YFSETQ. The CDR3 DNA sequence: TGCGCCAGCAGCCCTGGACGAGGGGCGGATCAGCCCCAGCATTTT. Encoded protein: CASSPGRGADQPQHF.

This clonotype was picked up many times. This chain links TRBV7-9 with TRBJ2-2; D is uncertain. CDR1 is SEHNR, CDR2 FQNEAQ, per germline (reference sequence). The CDR3 length is 16 residues. V was pared by 6 bases and J by 0 bases, with 14 bases between. CDR3 bases: TGTGCCAGCAGTTCCTTGGGCAGTTCGAACACCGGGGAGCTGTTTTTT. This codes for CASSSLGSSNTGELFF.

This clonotype was seen repeatedly, ten times or more. The chain uses TRBV5-1 and TRBJ2-1, with 7 bases matching TRBD2. The V gene end was trimmed by 5 bases and the J gene end by 8 bases; junction bases not matched to a gene: 7. Germline CDR1 SGHRS, CDR2 YFSETQ. The length of the CDR3 is 13 residues. This chain's CDR3 is CASRGLNTDEQFF. The DNA for the CDR3 is TGCGCCAGCAGGGGACTAAACACCGATGAGCAGTTCTTC.

In its sample, this clonotype was seen many times. This chain connects TRBV20-1 to TRBJ2-3; the match to TRBD2 covers 12 bases. Germline CDR1 is DFQATT and CDR2 is SNEGSKA (reference sequence). CDR3 length equals 17 residues. V lost 5 bases and J lost 4; bases outside the gene matches: 13. The DNA of the CDR3 is TGCAGTGCTTCCAAACCGGGACTAGCGGGCCCCTCAGATACGCAGTATTTT. Encoded protein: CSASKPGLAGPSDTQYF.

At least ten counts were recorded for this clonotype. The V call is TRBV20-1, the J call TRBJ2-4, with 8 bases matching TRBD2. The ends lost 7 bases at V and 6 bases at J; junction bases unmatched: 11. The germline CDR1 and CDR2 sequences are DFQATT and SNEGSKA (reference sequence). This CDR3 has 14 residues. The CDR3 DNA reads as TGCAGTGTGGCGAAAGTGGCGGGGGGAAACATTCAGTACTTC. As protein: CSVAKVAGGNIQYF.

In this sample, this clonotype turned up many times. The chain carries TRBV15 and TRBJ1-3, with D possibly being TRBD1 (5 bases). Germline V gene sequence: CDR1 LNHNV, CDR2 YYDKDF (reference sequence). V was clipped by 1 base and J by 0 bases, with 10 bases between them. The CDR3 sequence is 16 residues long. CDR3 sequence reads: CATSRGDFSSGNTIYF. In nucleotides, the CDR3 is TGTGCCACCAGCAGAGGGGACTTCAGCTCTGGAAACACCATATATTTT.

At least ten counts were recorded for this clonotype. The CDR3 spells CASSSARDHLGWPDTQYF. The CDR3 DNA reads TGTGCCAGCAGCTCCGCCCGGGACCACCTCGGATGGCCAGATACGCAGTATTTT. V gene TRBV7-9 combines with J gene TRBJ2-3, with D perhaps TRBD1 or TRBD2 (5 bases each). With 4 bases removed from V and 4 bases from J, the gap between germline ends came to 24 bases. The CDR3 spans 18 residues. Germline loops: CDR1 SEHNR, CDR2 FQNEAQ (reference sequence).

The chain uses TRBV7-9 and TRBJ2-7; TRBD1 matches at 9 bases. Germline V gives CDR1 SEHNR, CDR2 FQNEAQ (reference sequence). The CDR3 contains 15 residues. V trimming: 3 bases; J trimming: 4 bases; junction bases outside the gene matches: 7. The CDR3 sequence: CASSLAGTGFYEQYF. Here the CDR3 DNA reads TGTGCCAGCAGCTTGGCCGGGACAGGGTTTTACGAGCAGTACTTC.

At least ten counts were recorded for this clonotype. The J gene is TRBJ2-1, the V gene TRBV9, with TRBD1 identical over 8 bases. With V trimmed by 4 bases and J by 2 bases, 5 bases remained unmatched. This CDR3 comprises 15 residues. Germline CDR1 SGDLS, CDR2 YYNGEE. CDR3 region: CASSPDRGPYNEQFF. Written as DNA, the CDR3 is TGTGCCAGCAGCCCCGACAGGGGACCCTACAATGAGCAGTTCTTC.

This clonotype was recorded at least ten times. This chain joins TRBV5-8 and TRBJ2-7; 12 bases align to TRBD2. V gave up 2 bases and J gave up 3 bases; unmatched junction bases: 3. The CDR3 covers 15 residues. CDR1 SGHTS and CDR2 YDEGEE come from the germline V gene. CDR3 in amino acids: CASSLLAGGYYEQYF. The CDR3, as DNA: TGTGCCAGCAGCTTACTAGCGGGGGGATACTACGAGCAGTACTTC.

This clonotype appeared a few times. One junction end disagrees with the germline gene, perhaps due to a read error. J is TRBJ1-5 and V is TRBV20-1, with D perhaps TRBD1 (5 bases). The CDR3 is made up of 16 amino acids. Per the germline V gene, CDR1 is DFQATT and CDR2 is SNEGSKA (reference sequence). This chain's CDR3 is CSAHDAGLDSNQPQNF. DNA of the CDR3: TGCAGTGCTCACGACGCAGGGCTAGATAGCAATCAGCCCCAGAATTTT.

At least ten counts were recorded for this clonotype. This chain uses TRBV11-2 with TRBJ2-7; 8 positions agree with TRBD1. This CDR3 is 15 amino acids long. Germline lookup yields CDR1 SGHAT and CDR2 FQNNGV. With 2 bases clipped from V and 1 base from J, the junction kept 4 bases outside the gene matches. The CDR3 DNA reads TGTGCCAGCAGCTTATTGGGACAGGAGTCCTACGAGCAGTACTTC. This gives the protein CASSLLGQESYEQYF. Full variable domain (rest looked up from reference TRBV11-2 and TRBJ2-7): EAGVAQSPRYKIIEKRQSVAFWCNPISGHATLYWYQQILGQGPKLLIQFQNNGVVDDSQLPKDRFSAERLKGVDSTLKIQPAKLEDSAVYLCASSLLGQESYEQYFGPGTRLTVT.

There are a few counts of this clonotype. The chain links TRBV5-1 to TRBJ1-4; 10 bases align to TRBD1. Per the germline V gene, CDR1 is SGHRS and CDR2 is YFSETQ. This CDR3 spans 14 amino acids. V lost 7 bases and J lost 7; bases outside the gene matches: 7. The DNA of the CDR3 is TGCGCCAGCTCATCCGGACAGGGGGGTGAAAAACTGTTTTTT. Its translation: CASSSGQGGEKLFF.

With regard to this clonotype: The junction shows a germline mismatch at one end, possibly a read error. This sequence joins TRBV7-9 and TRBJ1-6, with D possibly TRBD1 on 6 matching bases. CDR3 length: 14 residues. The V gene's germline CDR1 is SEHNR and CDR2 FQNEAQ (reference sequence). CDR3 in DNA: TGTGCCAGCAGCCGGACAGAAGAGGGTTCACCCCTCAACTTT. Translation: CASSRTEEGSPLNF. The full variable domain, its missing parts supplied by reference TRBV7-9 and TRBJ1-6, is DTGVSQNPRHKITKRGQNVTFRCDPISEHNRLYWYRQTLGQGPEFLTYFQNEAQLEKSRLLSDRFSAERPKGSFSTLEIQRTEQGDSAMYLCASSRTEEGSPLNFGNGTRLTVT.

The chain uses TRBV5-1 and TRBJ1-6; D ambiguous. The CDR3 is 16 amino acids. Trimming took off 0 bases at V and 4 bases at J, with 11 bases between the two ends. Germline V gene sequence: CDR1 SGHRS, CDR2 YFSETQ. CDR3 sequence reads: CASSLEGSSYNSPLHF. CDR3 nucleotides: TGCGCCAGCAGCTTGGAAGGGAGCTCATATAATTCACCCCTCCACTTT.

The table lists this clonotype with many counts. The genes are TRBV20-1 and TRBJ1-3, with D possibly being TRBD1 (5 bases). Germline loops: CDR1 DFQATT, CDR2 SNEGSKA (reference sequence). CDR3 length: 16 residues. V lost 0 bases and J 4 bases, leaving 16 bases between the germline ends. In DNA, the CDR3 is TGCAGTGCTAGAGATTTCAGGGATCTTCCGGGAAACACCATATATTTT. As protein: CSARDFRDLPGNTIYF.

This clonotype was observed at least ten times. The V gene is TRBV20-1, the J gene TRBJ1-1, with 10 nucleotides matching TRBD1. The CDR3 runs to 12 residues. Germline V gene sequence: CDR1 DFQATT, CDR2 SNEGSKA (reference sequence). The CDR3 loop reads CRPGQGGTEAFF. CDR3 DNA: TGCAGACCCGGACAGGGGGGAACTGAAGCTTTCTTT.

This clonotype was seen many times. The chain carries TRBV29-1 and TRBJ1-2; 11 bases align to TRBD1. The CDR3 has 17 amino acids. The V and J ends lost 3 bases and 0 bases, in that order; junction bases with no gene match: 9. The germline gives CDR1 SQVTM, CDR2 ANQGSEA. The CDR3, as DNA: TGCAGCGTTGACCCGGGACAGGGGGACAGTTCTAACTATGGCTACACCTTC. Translating gives CSVDPGQGDSSNYGYTF. Full variable domain (missing parts from reference TRBV29-1 and TRBJ1-2): SAVISQKPSRDICQRGTSLTIQCQVDSQVTMMFWYRQQPGQSLTLIATANQGSEATYESGFVIDKFPISRPNLTFSTLTVSNMSPEDSSIYLCSVDPGQGDSSNYGYTFGSGTRLTVV.

This clonotype was counted at least ten times. V is TRBV5-5 and J is TRBJ1-2; a possible D gene is TRBD1 (5 bases). The V gene's germline CDR1 is SGHKS and CDR2 YYEKEE (reference sequence). The CDR3 contains 15 residues. V was trimmed by 4 bases and J by 5 bases, leaving 18 bases between them. The DNA for the CDR3 is TGTGCCAGCAGCGTGACAGACAATGTTCGTTATGGCTACACCTTC. Translating gives CASSVTDNVRYGYTF.

This clonotype occurred many times. CDR3 DNA: TGTGCCAGCAGCTTAGTGAAGGATTCACCCCTCCACTTT. This encodes CASSLVKDSPLHF. V is TRBV11-2 and J is TRBJ1-6; D uncertain. Germline CDR1 and CDR2: SGHAT and FQNNGV. V dropped 1 base and J dropped 8 bases, with 6 bases sitting between them. The CDR3 covers 13 residues.